This T cell receptor (beta chain) was sequenced during a study of blood T cell repertoires in COVID-19. CDR1 SNHLY and CDR2 FYNNEI come from the germline V gene. Trimming took 3 bases from V and 5 from J, leaving 13 bases between them. This CDR3 has 14 amino acids. The table came from immunoSEQ multiplex PCR; TCRdb's copy has only in-frame clones and leaves some out. Of roughly 130,000 clones listed, more than 90% were seen once; the top ten hold less than 5%. The sequence came from a man aged 55 to 70 with COVID-19, enrolled during active disease. V gene TRBV2 combines with J gene TRBJ1-1; weak D call: TRBD1 (6 bases). Sequencing was carried out using peripheral blood. The CDR3 nucleotides read TGTGCCAGCAGTGATGGTAACAGGGAGACTGAAGCTTTCTTT. It codes for CASSDGNRETEAFF.